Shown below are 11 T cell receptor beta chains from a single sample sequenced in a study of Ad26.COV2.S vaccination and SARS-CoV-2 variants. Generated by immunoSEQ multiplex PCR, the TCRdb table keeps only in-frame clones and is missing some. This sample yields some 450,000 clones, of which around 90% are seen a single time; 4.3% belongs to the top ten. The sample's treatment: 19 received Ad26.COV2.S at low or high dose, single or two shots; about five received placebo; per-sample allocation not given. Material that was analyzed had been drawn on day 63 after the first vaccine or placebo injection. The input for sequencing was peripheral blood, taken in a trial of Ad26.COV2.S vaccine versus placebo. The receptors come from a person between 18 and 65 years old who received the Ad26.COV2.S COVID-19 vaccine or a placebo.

DNA for the CDR3: TGTGCCAGCAGCCGCACCGCCGGGACAGGGGTTTACAATGAGCAGTTCTTC. Its protein is CASSRTAGTGVYNEQFF. The rearrangement joins TRBV7-9 to TRBJ2-1; TRBD1 matches at 10 bases. The V gene end was trimmed by 5 bases and the J gene end by 4 bases; junction bases not matched to a gene: 11. CDR3 length equals 17 residues. From germline, CDR1 is SEHNR and CDR2 FQNEAQ (reference sequence).

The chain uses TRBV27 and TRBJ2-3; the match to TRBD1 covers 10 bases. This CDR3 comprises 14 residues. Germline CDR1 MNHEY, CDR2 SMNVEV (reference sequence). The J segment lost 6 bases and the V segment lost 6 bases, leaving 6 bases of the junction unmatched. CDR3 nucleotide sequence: TGTGCCAGCAGAAGACAGGGGGCGTCGGATACGCAGTATTTT. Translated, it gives CASRRQGASDTQYF.

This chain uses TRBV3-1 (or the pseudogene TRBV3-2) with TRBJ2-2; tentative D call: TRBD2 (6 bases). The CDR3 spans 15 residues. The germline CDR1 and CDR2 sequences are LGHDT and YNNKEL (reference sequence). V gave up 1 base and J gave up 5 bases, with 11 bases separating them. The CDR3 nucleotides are TGTGCCAGCAGCCAAGCCGGGAGTCGTACCGGGGAGCTGTTTTTT. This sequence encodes CASSQAGSRTGELFF.

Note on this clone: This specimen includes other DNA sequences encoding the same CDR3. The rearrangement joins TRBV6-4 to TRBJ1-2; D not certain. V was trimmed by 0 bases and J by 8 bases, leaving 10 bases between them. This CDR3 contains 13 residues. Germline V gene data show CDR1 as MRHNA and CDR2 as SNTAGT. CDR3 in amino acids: CASSDSGEGGYTF. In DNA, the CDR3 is TGTGCCAGCAGTGACTCGGGAGAAGGAGGCTACACCTTC.

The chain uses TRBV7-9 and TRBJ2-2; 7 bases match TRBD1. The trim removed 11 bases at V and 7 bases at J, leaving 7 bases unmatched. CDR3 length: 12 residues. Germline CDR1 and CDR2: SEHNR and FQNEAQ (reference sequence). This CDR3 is CAVRQGIGELFF. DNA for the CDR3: TGTGCCGTCCGACAGGGCATCGGGGAGCTGTTTTTT.

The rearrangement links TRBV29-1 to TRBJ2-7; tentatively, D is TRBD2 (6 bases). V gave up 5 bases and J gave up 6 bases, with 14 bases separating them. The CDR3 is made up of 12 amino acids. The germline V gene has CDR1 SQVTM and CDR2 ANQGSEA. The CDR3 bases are TGCAGCGTTATTGGGACTCCAAGCGAGCAGTACTTC. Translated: CSVIGTPSEQYF.

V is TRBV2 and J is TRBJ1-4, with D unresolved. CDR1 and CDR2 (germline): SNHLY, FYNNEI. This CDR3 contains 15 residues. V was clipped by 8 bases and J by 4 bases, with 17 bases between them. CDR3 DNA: TGTGCCAGCGGTCGGTCGGGGTCCTTTAATGAAAAACTGTTTTTT. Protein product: CASGRSGSFNEKLFF.

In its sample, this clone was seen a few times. DNA of the CDR3: TGTGCCAGCAGCGTAGGGACTTCGGCAACCGATACGCAGTATTTT. Translated, it gives CASSVGTSATDTQYF. V is TRBV9 and J is TRBJ2-3, with D possibly matching TRBD2 (5 bases). V lost 0 bases, J lost 6 bases, and 14 bases lay in between. The CDR3 loop spans 15 amino acids. The germline V gene has CDR1 SGDLS and CDR2 YYNGEE.

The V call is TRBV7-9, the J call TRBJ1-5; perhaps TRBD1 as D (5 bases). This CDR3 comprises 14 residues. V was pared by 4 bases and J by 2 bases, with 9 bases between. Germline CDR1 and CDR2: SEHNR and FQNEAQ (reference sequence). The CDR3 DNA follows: TGTGCCAGCAGCTCGCAGGGTCGCAATCAGCCCCAGCATTTT. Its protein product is CASSSQGRNQPQHF.

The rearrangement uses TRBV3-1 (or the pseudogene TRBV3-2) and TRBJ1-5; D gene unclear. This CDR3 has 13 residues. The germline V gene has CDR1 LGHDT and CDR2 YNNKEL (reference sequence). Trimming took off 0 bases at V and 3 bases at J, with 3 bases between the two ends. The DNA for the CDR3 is TGTGCCAGCAGCCAAGAGACCAATCAGCCCCAGCATTTT. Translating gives CASSQETNQPQHF.

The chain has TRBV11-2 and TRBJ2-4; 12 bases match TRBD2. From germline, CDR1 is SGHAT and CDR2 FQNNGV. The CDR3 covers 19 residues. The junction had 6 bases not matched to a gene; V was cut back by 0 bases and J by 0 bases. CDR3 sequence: CASSLDKTSGSLAKNIQYF. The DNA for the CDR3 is TGTGCCAGCAGCTTAGATAAGACTAGCGGGAGTCTAGCCAAAAACATTCAGTACTTC.